The 16 T cell receptor beta chains below were found in one sample sequenced in a study of blood T cell repertoires in COVID-19. Sequencing used immunoSEQ multiplex PCR; TCRdb keeps in-frame clones, though not all of them. The data contain 220,000 or so clones, around 84% of them singletons. Source material: peripheral blood. These receptors all come from a woman aged 55-70 years who had recovered from COVID-19.

The rearrangement links TRBV6-5 to TRBJ1-2, with D unclear. With 0 bases removed from V and 8 bases from J, the gap between germline ends came to 19 bases. CDR1 is MNHEY and CDR2 is SVGAGI in the germline V gene. The CDR3 is made up of 16 amino acids. The CDR3 spells CASSYSSVAGRLGYTF. The CDR3, as DNA: TGTGCCAGCAGTTACTCGTCGGTGGCAGGAAGGTTGGGCTACACCTTC.

This clone was seen a few times. The chain uses TRBV3-1 (or the pseudogene TRBV3-2) and TRBJ2-7, with 7 bases that match TRBD1. V lost 4 bases, J lost 5 bases, and 11 bases stayed unmatched. CDR1 and CDR2 from the germline V gene are LGHDT and YNNKEL (reference sequence). This CDR3 contains 15 residues. The CDR3, as DNA: TGTGCCAGCAGCCCTACGCTCTCCCAGGGGGACGAGCAGTACTTC. The encoded protein is CASSPTLSQGDEQYF.

The chain recombines TRBV5-6 with TRBJ2-2; D gene unclear. From germline, CDR1 is SGHDT and CDR2 YYEEEE. Trimming removed 1 base from V and 4 bases from J, with 5 bases in between. The CDR3 runs to 13 residues. Here the CDR3 reads CASSLLLTGELFF. In nucleotides, the CDR3 is TGTGCCAGCAGCTTGTTACTCACCGGGGAGCTGTTTTTT. Variable domain in full (rest from reference TRBV5-6 and TRBJ2-2): DAGVTQSPTHLIKTRGQQVTLRCSPKSGHDTVSWYQQALGQGPQFIFQYYEEEERQRGNFPDRFSGHQFPNYSSELNVNALLLGDSALYLCASSLLLTGELFFGEGSRLTVL.

The chain carries TRBV15 and TRBJ2-3; D possibly corresponds to TRBD2 (6 bases). V lost 3 bases to trimming and J lost 11 bases, with 21 bases between them. CDR1 is LNHNV and CDR2 is YYDKDF in the germline V gene (reference sequence). This CDR3 spans 15 amino acids. This chain's CDR3 is CATSSPPRGISGQYF. The CDR3 DNA sequence: TGTGCCACCAGCAGCCCACCCCGGGGGATTTCGGGGCAGTATTTT.

The V call is TRBV3-1 (or the pseudogene TRBV3-2), the J call TRBJ1-1; D possibly corresponds to TRBD1 (5 bases). The CDR3 has 13 amino acids. Trimming pared 6 bases from V and 7 bases from J, leaving 15 bases between. The germline gives CDR1 LGHDT, CDR2 YNNKEL (reference sequence). The CDR3 region is CASRQGPDSEAFF. The CDR3, as DNA: TGTGCCAGCAGGCAGGGCCCCGACAGTGAAGCTTTCTTT.

The chain is built from TRBV2 and TRBJ2-5; D gene unclear. V was shortened by 8 bases and J by 2 bases, with 12 bases between the two germline ends. The CDR3 is made up of 13 amino acids. Germline CDR1 is SNHLY and CDR2 is FYNNEI. The CDR3 bases are TGTGCCAGCTCGAGAGAGGAGCAAGAGACCCAGTACTTC. Translated: CASSREEQETQYF.

This clone occurred a few times. The chain links TRBV5-1 to TRBJ1-2; D gene ambiguous. The CDR3 is 13 amino acids. In germline, CDR1 is SGHRS, CDR2 YFSETQ. The ends were cut back, 1 base at V and 2 bases at J, with 6 bases in the middle. Written as DNA, the CDR3 is TGCGCCAGCAGCTTGAACGGGAACTATGGCTACACCTTC. As protein: CASSLNGNYGYTF.

The rearrangement joins TRBV10-1 to TRBJ1-2; no definite D call. Germline CDR1 is WNHNN and CDR2 is SYGVQD (reference sequence). V was shortened by 6 bases and J by 4 bases, with 3 bases between the two germline ends. The length of the CDR3 is 10 residues. This CDR3 reads CASSSYGYTF. CDR3 coding DNA: TGCGCCAGCAGCAGCTATGGCTACACCTTC.

This chain links TRBV2 with TRBJ2-7, with D possibly being TRBD1 (6 bases). The CDR3 consists of 15 residues. Per the germline V gene, CDR1 is SNHLY and CDR2 is FYNNEI. Trimming shortened V by 6 bases and J by 4 bases, and 19 bases separated the two germline ends. The CDR3 is CASRAYRATSYEQYF. CDR3 sequence (DNA): TGTGCCAGCAGGGCCTACAGGGCGACCTCTTACGAGCAGTACTTC. Complete variable domain (other parts from reference TRBV2 and TRBJ2-7): EPEVTQTPSHQVTQMGQEVILRCVPISNHLYFYWYRQILGQKVEFLVSFYNNEISEKSEIFDDQFSVERPDGSNFTLKIRSTKLEDSAMYFCASRAYRATSYEQYFGPGTRLTVT.

This chain joins TRBV15 and TRBJ2-1, with 7 nucleotides matching TRBD2. The germline V gene has CDR1 LNHNV and CDR2 YYDKDF (reference sequence). The CDR3 has 17 residues. V was pared by 0 bases and J by 0 bases, with 5 bases of the junction left unmatched. The CDR3 sequence: CATSRDRGGSSYNEQFF. CDR3 DNA sequence: TGTGCCACCAGCAGAGATCGCGGGGGTAGCTCCTACAATGAGCAGTTCTTC.

The chain has TRBV19 and TRBJ1-6, with D maybe TRBD1 (6 bases). CDR3 length: 14 amino acids. Trimming removed 4 bases at V and 7 bases at J, with 11 bases between. CDR1 and CDR2 (germline): LNHDA, SQIVND (reference sequence). CDR3 nucleotide sequence: TGTGCCAGTAGTACGACAGGACGAAATTCACCCCTCCACTTT. This gives the protein CASSTTGRNSPLHF.

The rearrangement joins TRBV10-3 to TRBJ2-3; 9 bases map to TRBD2. J gave up 15 bases and V 2 bases, and 9 bases lay outside the gene matches. Looked up from germline, CDR1 is ENHRY and CDR2 is SYGVKD. The CDR3 spans 13 residues. Here the CDR3 DNA reads TGTGCCATCAGTGAGAATGGAGCGGGGGGTTGCTATTTT. Translation: CAISENGAGGCYF.

The chain employs TRBV9 and TRBJ2-3; the match to TRBD2 covers 8 bases. CDR3 size: 14 residues. Per the germline V gene, CDR1 is SGDLS and CDR2 is YYNGEE. Trimming cost V 4 bases and J 6 bases; bases outside gene matches: 7. This CDR3 is CASSNRRTSDTQYF. In DNA form, the CDR3 reads TGTGCCAGCAGCAACCGCCGGACTAGCGATACGCAGTATTTT.

The V gene is TRBV29-1, the J gene TRBJ1-1; TRBD1 might be the D (5 bases). Trimming removed 4 bases from V and 1 base from J, with 7 bases in between. The CDR3 extends over 12 amino acids. Germline values: CDR1 SQVTM, CDR2 ANQGSEA. Here the CDR3 reads CSVGQPNTEAFF. CDR3 in DNA: TGCAGCGTTGGACAGCCGAACACTGAAGCTTTCTTT.

This clone was counted only a few times. The chain carries TRBV14 and TRBJ2-7, with 7 bases fitting TRBD1. V lost 4 bases to trimming and J lost 3 bases; unmatched junction nucleotides: 6. The CDR3 contains 14 residues. Germline assignment: CDR1 SGHDN and CDR2 FVKESK. CDR3 sequence reads: CASSRQGSGYEQYF. In DNA, the CDR3 is TGTGCCAGCAGCCGACAGGGAAGTGGCTACGAGCAGTACTTC.

A word on this clone: The sample contains more than one DNA sequence encoding this CDR3. The chain uses TRBV18 and TRBJ2-3; D unresolved. The CDR3 sequence is 13 residues long. Germline CDR1 is KGHSH and CDR2 is LQKENI. V lost 3 bases and J 0 bases, leaving 4 bases between the germline ends. The CDR3 loop reads CASSPPSTDTQYF. The CDR3 DNA is TGTGCCAGCTCACCCCCTAGCACAGATACGCAGTATTTT.